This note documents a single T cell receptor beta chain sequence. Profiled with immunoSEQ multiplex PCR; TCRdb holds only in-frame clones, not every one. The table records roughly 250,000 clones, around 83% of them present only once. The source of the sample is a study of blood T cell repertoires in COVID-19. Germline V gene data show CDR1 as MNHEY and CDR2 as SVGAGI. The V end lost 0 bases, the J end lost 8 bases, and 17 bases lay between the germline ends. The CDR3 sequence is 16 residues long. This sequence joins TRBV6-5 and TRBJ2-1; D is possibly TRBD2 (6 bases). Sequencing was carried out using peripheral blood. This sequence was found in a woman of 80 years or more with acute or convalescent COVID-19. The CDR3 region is CASSYSNRAGGHEQFF. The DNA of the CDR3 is TGTGCCAGCAGTTACTCGAATAGGGCCGGGGGACATGAGCAGTTCTTC.